The rows below give T cell receptor beta chains drawn from one sample of a study of blood T cells in healthy people across ages. From the 5' RACE reads, TCRdb called clonotypes with MiXCR, one entry per CDR3 protein. The sample records approximately 1.5 million distinct CDR3 sequences, 35% to 45% being singletons. The material sequenced was blood. All receptors derive from a woman under 30 in good health. Both conserved end residues are part of each CDR3.

TRBV30 CAWSVQGTGGLGYTF
TRBV7-9 CASSLYTTTDTQYF
TRBV29-1 CSELSGAGFTTEAFF
TRBV5-1 CASSLTGGEDTQYF
TRBV3-1 CASRTGAGGTQYF
TRBV12-3/TRBV12-4 CASSPGTGLPNEKLFF
TRBV7-8 CASSQPGLNYEQYF
TRBV28 CASSQGAQHYGYTF
TRBV5-5 CASSLTLLYGYTF
TRBV6-1 CASRGLEPLSDTQYF
TRBV4-3 CASSSRLAGEYNEQFF
TRBV27 CASSLFPGREQYF
TRBV12-3/TRBV12-4 CASRDWSTSEKLFF
TRBV6-2/TRBV6-3 CASRPTGYYGYTF
TRBV20-1 CSARDPRGADTQYF
TRBV27 CASSFGQFGELFF
TRBV12-3/TRBV12-4 CASRYGTLYEQYF
TRBV20-1 CSASFSGGEADTQYF
TRBV5-1 CASKPGQEPNEQFF
TRBV5-6 CASSFSRVDEAFF
TRBV20-1 CNARFGTSYSNQPQHF
TRBV12-3/TRBV12-4 CASSFTSGLSYNEQFF
TRBV18 CASSPDRRPTEAFF
TRBV20-1 CSARDPRQGYEQYF
TRBV4-2 CASSQGTGAPNYEQYF
TRBV21-1 CASSKGRSNEKLFF
TRBV20-1 CSASGGTFRYEQYF
TRBV18 CASSPYKDEQFF
TRBV7-8 CASSFGTSRVGEQYF
TRBV6-2/TRBV6-3 CASSPDGTLITDTQYF
TRBV14 CASSQESQVGNIQYF
TRBV12-3/TRBV12-4 CASTLAGGSYEQYF
TRBV29-1 CSVAPLDSRNYGYTF
TRBV7-2 CASSLAGEPSEQYF
TRBV6-2/TRBV6-3 CASSYVEGYEQYF
TRBV2 CASPAGEMNNEQFF
TRBV7-6 CASSLVPLAAVYNEQFF
TRBV20-1 CSARDRTKNTEAFF
TRBV10-3 CAIRDDTEAFF
TRBV20-1 CSARDRTVGQGIGGYTF
TRBV27 CASSFSGQSYEQFF
TRBV12-3/TRBV12-4 CASSYSDREKLFF
TRBV7-2 CASSLGPGKRSTDTQYF
TRBV20-1 CSASLTGENNYGYTF